This T cell receptor beta chain is drawn from a study of tumor-infiltrating lymphocytes in glioblastoma multiforme. This clonotype was observed many times. Its antigen is not known. A much larger clone lies one base from this, so it may be a read error. Germline CDR1 SQVTM, CDR2 ANQGSEA. The V gene lost 6 bases and the J gene lost 7 bases, with 12 bases spanning the gap. The CDR3 runs 11 residues. Multiple V-beta primers and a C-beta primer amplified TCRB from RNA. No unique molecular identifiers were described for these TCRB libraries. TCRdb ran MiXCR on the multiplex PCR reads and lists one entry per CDR3 protein. The sample yields fewer than 25,000 distinct CDR3 sequences, roughly 64% seen once. Study observations and caveats: The T cells in this sample were not sorted into functional subsets. Unequal TCR RNA per T cell might skew measured clone sizes. Only one glioblastoma patient had TCR and mutation analysis.

V and J are TRBV29-1 and TRBJ2-5, with a tentative D call TRBD1 (7 bases). Sequencing was carried out using peripheral blood. This clonotype was obtained from a male donor with glioblastoma. The CDR3 region is CSVRQGGTQYF. The CDR3 nucleotides read TGCAGCGTGAGACAGGGAGGGACCCAGTACTTC.